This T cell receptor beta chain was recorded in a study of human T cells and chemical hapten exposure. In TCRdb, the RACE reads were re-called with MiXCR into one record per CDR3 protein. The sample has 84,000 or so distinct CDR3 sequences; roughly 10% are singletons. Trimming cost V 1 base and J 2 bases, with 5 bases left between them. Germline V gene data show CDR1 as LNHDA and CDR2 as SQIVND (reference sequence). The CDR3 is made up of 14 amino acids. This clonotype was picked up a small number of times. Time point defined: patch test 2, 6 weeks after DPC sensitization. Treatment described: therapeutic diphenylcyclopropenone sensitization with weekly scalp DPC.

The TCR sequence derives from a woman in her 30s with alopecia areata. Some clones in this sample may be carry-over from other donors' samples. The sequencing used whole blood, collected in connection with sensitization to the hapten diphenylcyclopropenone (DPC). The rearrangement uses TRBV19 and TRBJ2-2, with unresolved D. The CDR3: CASSIGPNTGELFF. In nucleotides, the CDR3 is TGTGCCAGTAGTATAGGTCCAAACACCGGGGAGCTGTTTTTT. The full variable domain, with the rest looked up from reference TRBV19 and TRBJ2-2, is DGGITQSPKYLFRKEGQNVTLSCEQNLNHDAMYWYRQDPGQGLRLIYYSQIVNDFQKGDIAEGYSVSREKKESFPLTVTSAQKNPTAFYLCASSIGPNTGELFFGEGSRLTVL.